The 7 T cell receptor beta chains listed next were all sequenced from one sample in a study of a mutant IDH1 vaccine in newly diagnosed glioma. The table came from immunoSEQ multiplex PCR; TCRdb's copy has only in-frame clones and leaves some out. The table has around 100,000 clones, over 75% seen once. Time point: baseline, week 1 (first vaccination visit). Sample treatment: pre-vaccination baseline after standard-of-care therapy. The source material was PBMCs, sampled from a glioma patient treated with radiotherapy, temozolomide or both. Source of these receptors: a man aged 35-49 years with glioma. Some clones in this sample may be carry-over from other donors' samples.

The CDR3 reads CSDLTGYYEQYF. CDR3 bases: TGCAGCGATTTGACAGGATATTACGAGCAGTACTTC. This chain uses TRBV29-1 with TRBJ2-7; D is possibly TRBD1 (6 bases). The germline V and J ends were trimmed by 7 bases and 4 bases, with 14 bases remaining between them. From germline, CDR1 is SQVTM and CDR2 ANQGSEA. The CDR3 covers 12 residues.

This chain connects TRBV27 to TRBJ1-2, with 11 bases identical to TRBD1. The CDR3 loop spans 14 amino acids. The trim removed 7 bases at V and 3 bases at J, leaving 4 bases unmatched. CDR1 MNHEY and CDR2 SMNVEV come from the germline V gene (reference sequence). CDR3: CASTRTGGYYGYTF. The CDR3 nucleotides read TGTGCCAGCACTAGGACAGGGGGCTACTATGGCTACACCTTC.

This clone was recorded once. The genes are TRBV7-6 and TRBJ2-1, with D possibly matching TRBD1 (5 bases). Germline V gives CDR1 SGHVS, CDR2 FNYEAQ. V was shortened by 3 bases and J by 6 bases, with 9 bases between the two germline ends. This CDR3 region has 13 residues. The CDR3 nucleotides read TGTGCCAGCAGCTTGGACAAAGGCAATGAGCAGTTCTTC. The encoded protein is CASSLDKGNEQFF.

The chain carries TRBV5-1 and TRBJ2-5, with 10 bases aligning to TRBD1. Germline-derived CDR1 and CDR2 are SGHRS and YFSETQ. The V and J ends lost 4 bases and 3 bases, in that order; junction bases with no gene match: 3. The CDR3 totals 14 residues. CDR3 amino acids: CASSPTGGEETQYF. The CDR3 nucleotides are TGCGCCAGCAGCCCGACAGGGGGCGAAGAGACCCAGTACTTC.

The chain is built from TRBV5-4 and TRBJ1-1; no clear D. Germline-derived CDR1 and CDR2 are SGHNT and YYREEE (reference sequence). V was trimmed by 0 bases and J by 1 base, leaving 4 bases between them. There are 13 residues in the CDR3. Here the CDR3 DNA reads TGTGCCAGCAGCTTGGGCCCGAACACTGAAGCTTTCTTT. Translating gives CASSLGPNTEAFF.

The chain links TRBV2 to TRBJ1-1, with 10 bases fitting TRBD1. V was pared by 6 bases and J by 2 bases, with 9 bases of the junction left unmatched. CDR3 size: 16 residues. The germline V gene has CDR1 SNHLY and CDR2 FYNNEI. The CDR3 sequence: CASRAGTGAVNTEAFF. Here the CDR3 DNA reads TGTGCCAGCAGGGCCGGGACAGGGGCTGTAAACACTGAAGCTTTCTTT.

The J gene is TRBJ1-2, the V gene TRBV7-9, with D perhaps TRBD1 (6 bases). Germline CDR1 SEHNR, CDR2 FQNEAQ (reference sequence). V lost 5 bases and J 5 bases, leaving 18 bases between the germline ends. The CDR3 covers 15 residues. CDR3 in DNA: TGTGCCAGCAGCGTGGGGGGGGCGGAGGGGTATGGCTACACCTTC. Translation gives CASSVGGAEGYGYTF.